This TCR beta chain was retrieved from a study of shared clonotypes between healthy human individuals. Background on the study: Researchers assigned three CD4 naive, three CD4 memory, two CD8 naive and one CD8 memory plate to each donor.

Assay: immunoSEQ multiplex PCR; the TCRdb copy retains only in-frame clones and omits some. This sample has 2,500,000 or so clones; 90% to 95% occur once, and the top ten carry around 0.4%. Whole-study results and caveats: Exclusively blood specimens were collected; tissue repertoires likely differ.

On this clone itself: Its cognate antigen is unknown.

The source is a man aged 18 to 35 in good health. Some clones in this sample may be carry-over from other donors' samples. Specimen: naive CD4+ T cells from PBMCs. Subset described: CD45RA+ positively selected.

The CDR3 DNA is TGTGCCAGCAGCTTATCGGTCCTAGACACAGATACGCAGTATTTT. Amino acid sequence: CASSLSVLDTDTQYF. V is TRBV7-2 and J is TRBJ2-3, with D unresolved. Trimming took off 2 bases at V and 2 bases at J, with 11 bases between the two ends. The CDR3 is 15 residues long. Germline V gives CDR1 SGHTA, CDR2 FQGNSA.